The TCR beta chain under discussion was sequenced for a study of technical replicates of blood from several donors. V lost 6 bases to trimming and J lost 3 bases; unmatched junction nucleotides: 6. The CDR3 consists of 15 residues. Germline CDR1 and CDR2: MNHEY and SMNVEV (reference sequence). Here immunoSEQ multiplex PCR was the method, and the copy in TCRdb shows in-frame clones only, minus some. The sample has approximately 49,000 clones; 80% to 95% are singletons. Specimen: PBMCs. The receptor comes from a human donor in good health. Some clones in this sample may be carry-over from other donors' samples. The genes are TRBV27 and TRBJ2-2; TRBD1 agrees at 8 bases. CDR3 coding DNA: TGTGCCAGCAGGCCAGGGGGCTTGGACACCGGGGAGCTGTTTTTT. Its translation is CASRPGGLDTGELFF.